This paragraph covers one T cell receptor (beta chain) sequence. This clone was detected only once. Its antigen specificity is not known. Qualities for individual bases were not recorded, and no much larger clone is one base off. Libraries were constructed by the immunoSEQ multiplex PCR assay. For TCR sequencing, RNA was extracted from every sample and reverse transcribed into cDNA to serve as template. SuperScript III was used to make first-strand cDNA, primed with a 2:1 mix of oligo-dT and random hexamers. A synthetic immune receptor repertoire was used to measure amplification bias, and any remaining bias was corrected computationally. In the original analysis: Raw reads were preprocessed for error removal, and CDR3 was defined according to IMGT conventions as running from the conserved cysteine to phenylalanine. Clonality was computed by normalizing Shannon entropy by log2 of the number of productive unique TCRs and subtracting the result from 1. Whether scalp clones were CD4 or CD8 was inferred by matching scalp TCRbeta sequences against CD4 and CD8 repertoires sorted from blood. TCRdb obtained this table from immuneACCESS and retained in-frame rearrangements with V and J assigned. These tables miss some clones; where compared with another copy, unresolved V genes account for less than half of the shortfall, and the remainder is unexplained. D and trimming were read from the DNA, whereas the V and J calls and clone size are those reported in that table. The sample table lists 100,000 to 120,000 clones, approximately 63% of them with a count of one. The top ten hold around a fifth of the sample.

The data were obtained in a study of CD8+ T cells in alopecia areata (dated by TCRdb to 2016 to 2018). For context, the study as a whole: In both human patients and the C3H/HeJ mouse model, the study applied high-throughput TCRbeta sequencing to look at T cell clonal expansion in alopecia areata. Scalp tissue and sorted CD4+ and CD8+ peripheral blood T cells from patchy and totalis/universalis alopecia areata patients and from healthy controls were covered by human TCRbeta sequencing. Scalp clonality was compared across normal scalp (n=4), patchy alopecia areata scalp (n=8), and alopecia totalis/universalis scalp (n=8). TCRbeta CDR3 regions were amplified by immunoSEQ multiplex PCR with 35 Vbeta forward and 13 Jbeta reverse primers. RNA came from the PAXgene miRNA kit for fixed scalp, the miRNeasy kit for PBMCs, and the RNeasy kit for mouse skin. General conclusions and limits of the study: Higher clonality and more expanded CD8+ clones were observed in lesional scalp than in normal scalp, particularly in alopecia totalis/universalis, a finding suggestive of antigenic drive. Compared with mice, TCR sequences shared between patients were less clear, possibly partly because of HLA diversity across the patient population. Resident alphabeta T cells in normal human skin are also sequenced, complicating scalp TCR repertoire analysis, unlike mouse skin dominated by gammadelta T cells.

PBMCs were isolated by density centrifugation and stained for CD3, CD4 and CD8, and CD4+ and CD8+ T cells were sorted on a FACSAria. Scalp biopsies and blood samples were provided by unaffected controls. The CDR3 runs 14 residues from the cysteine to the phenylalanine. Solely the CDR3 DNA is kept, with 42 bases framed from the first base. V loses 1 base of germline sequence and J loses 8 bases, and the interval between the two ends is 14 bases. Based on the germline V gene, the CDR1 and CDR2 sequences are LGHNA and YNFKEQ. The receptor's source is a human donor in good health. Source material: CD8+ T cells sorted from blood. The chain is made from TRBV4-2 and TRBJ1-2; the D gene is perhaps TRBD1, on 6 matching bases. In nucleotide form, the sequence is TGTGCCAGCAGCCAAGCACAGGGAGTATACGGCTACACCTTC. Protein translation: CASSQAQGVYGYTF.